This TCR beta chain was recorded in a study of cytomegalovirus exposure and HLA in healthy donors. Overall study findings and caveats: Rare sequences made up most TCRs, while some public TCRs were found in many donors. Links to common viral pathogens appeared, in a later analysis, for several of the most significant clusters. With later analysis, a missense DCLRE1C variant became linked to TCR beta V- and J-gene trimming. Cytomegalovirus status was reportedly diagnosed by the classifier with high specificity and sensitivity.

Use of 60 Vbeta and 13 Jbeta primers characterized the PCR. TCRdb's copy holds only in-frame clones and misses some; the assay was immunoSEQ multiplex PCR. The sample includes some 130,000 clones, roughly 70% of them seen just once. V lost 2 bases, J lost 4 bases, and 4 bases stayed unmatched. The CDR3 is 14 residues long. The germline V gene encodes CDR1 SGHRS and CDR2 YFSETQ. Concerning this clone itself: Its antigen remains unknown.

This sequence originates from a human donor in good health. The chain uses TRBV5-1 and TRBJ2-3; 7 bases agree with TRBD2. Material: PBMCs. The CDR3 DNA reads as TGCGCCAGCAGCTTAGCGGGAATAGCAGATACGCAGTATTTT. Translation: CASSLAGIADTQYF.